What follows is one TCR beta chain and its context. The CDR3 spans 12 residues. Germline CDR1 reads SGHAT; CDR2 reads FQNNGV. Trimming cost V 8 bases and J 2 bases, with 10 bases left between them. The sample comes from a study of T-cell memory formation after mild COVID-19. MiXCR, applied by TCRdb to the 5' RACE reads, yields one record per CDR3 protein. The table shows about 210,000 distinct CDR3 sequences, with under 30% occurring only once. The sequence derives from an adult woman who had mild COVID-19 (a few samples of this study predate the infection). Cell type and time point are not known. What was sequenced was PBMCs or a T cell subset sorted from them (not recorded which). The rearrangement links TRBV11-2 to TRBJ2-7, with D possibly TRBD2 on 6 matching bases. CDR3 protein: CASGGVTYEQYF. CDR3 DNA: TGTGCCAGCGGCGGGGTTACCTACGAGCAGTACTTC.